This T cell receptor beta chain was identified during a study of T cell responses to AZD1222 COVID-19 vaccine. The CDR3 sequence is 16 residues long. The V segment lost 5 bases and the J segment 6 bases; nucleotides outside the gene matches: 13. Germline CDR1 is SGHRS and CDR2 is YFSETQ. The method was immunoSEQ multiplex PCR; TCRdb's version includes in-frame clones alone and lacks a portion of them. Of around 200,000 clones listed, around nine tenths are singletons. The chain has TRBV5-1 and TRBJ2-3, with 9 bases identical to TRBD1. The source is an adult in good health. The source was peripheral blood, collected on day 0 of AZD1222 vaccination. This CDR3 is CASRYSRDREKDTQYF. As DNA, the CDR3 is TGCGCCAGCAGGTATAGCCGGGACAGGGAGAAGGATACGCAGTATTTT. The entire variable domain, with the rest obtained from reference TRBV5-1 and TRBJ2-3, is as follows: KAGVTQTPRYLIKTRGQQVTLSCSPISGHRSVSWYQQTPGQGLQFLFEYFSETQRNKGNFPGRFSGRQFSNSRSEMNVSTLELGDSALYLCASRYSRDREKDTQYFGPGTRLTVL.